Listed below are T cell receptor beta chains from one sample, sequenced in a study of cytomegalovirus exposure and HLA in healthy donors. Here immunoSEQ multiplex PCR was the method, and the copy in TCRdb shows in-frame clones only, minus some. The sample holds around 210,000 clones. The specimen was PBMCs. The receptors stem from a girl aged 2 to 10 in good health and CMV-seropositive. CDR3s leave out the opening cysteine and the closing phenylalanine or tryptophan.

j_gene,v_gene,len,CDR3aa
TRBJ2-2,TRBV19,13,ASSTRTGYTGELF
TRBJ2-7,TRBV10-2,11,ASSEFGERPPY
TRBJ1-1,TRBV15,12,ATSRRQMNTEAF
TRBJ2-7,TRBV7-9,10,ASSLTKGEQY
TRBJ2-5,TRBV4-1,13,ASSQGQVGGETQY
TRBJ2-1,TRBV11-2,12,ASLTAGTPNEQF
-,TRBV6-1,12,AIQGLPGYYEQY
TRBJ2-5,TRBV5-1,11,ASSTGGGETQY
TRBJ2-3,TRBV7-7,12,ASSLNADTDTQY
TRBJ2-2,TRBV5-6,10,ASSLRWGELF
TRBJ1-2,TRBV18,10,ASSRQGEGYT
TRBJ1-6,TRBV30,11,AWMYSLDSPLH
TRBJ1-1,TRBV5-1,12,ASSLTGGDTEAF
TRBJ2-5,TRBV7-8,10,ASSLGRETQY
TRBJ2-5,TRBV10-3,13,AISDELITQETQY
TRBJ2-7,TRBV7-6,12,ASSHPEAGYEQY
TRBJ1-5,TRBV7-9,13,ASSLGTDLNQPQH